The next 30 T cell receptor beta chains were all read from a single sample in a study of CXCR4 blockade with PD-1 therapy in pancreatic cancer (dated by TCRdb to the late 2010s). The library was generated by the immunoSEQ multiplex PCR assay. TCRdb retrieved this table from immuneACCESS and kept in-frame rearrangements only. Not all clones are present; in checked studies, unresolved V genes account for under half, and no reason is known for the remainder. The sample data list over 2,500 clones, and under 50% of these were observed just once. The ten top clones hold approximately 6% of the sample. Sample: tumor tissue. The receptors were gathered from a human donor with pancreatic ductal adenocarcinoma.

This CDR3 reads CASSYSRGRNTEAFF. The CDR3 DNA is TGTGCCAGCAGTTACAGCAGGGGTCGGAACACTGAAGCTTTCTTT. V gene TRBV6-8 combines with J gene TRBJ1-1, with D possibly matching TRBD1 (6 bases). V was clipped by 2 bases and J by 1 base, with 11 bases between them. The germline V gene encodes CDR1 MNHGY and CDR2 SAAAGT. This CDR3 is 15 amino acids long.

This rearrangement joins TRBV15 to TRBJ2-3, with 7 bases lining up with TRBD2. The V and J ends lost 0 bases and 2 bases, in that order; junction bases with no gene match: 14. Per the germline V gene, CDR1 is LNHNV and CDR2 is YYDKDF (reference sequence). This CDR3 has 19 amino acids. CDR3: CATSRDSRSASGLTDTQYF. CDR3 nucleotide sequence: TGTGCCACCAGCAGAGACTCTAGGTCGGCTAGCGGCCTCACAGATACGCAGTATTTT.

The chain is built from TRBV19 and TRBJ2-7; possible D gene TRBD2, 5 bases. V shed 0 bases and J shed 3 bases, with 9 bases lying between them. Germline values: CDR1 LNHDA, CDR2 SQIVND (reference sequence). CDR3 length: 14 amino acids. CDR3 DNA sequence: TGTGCCAGTAGTATAGATCTAGGAGGCTACGAGCAGTACTTC. Translation: CASSIDLGGYEQYF.

The chain carries TRBV18 and TRBJ1-3; 7 nucleotides align to TRBD1. Germline V gene sequence: CDR1 KGHSH, CDR2 LQKENI. The trim removed 6 bases at V and 2 bases at J, leaving 7 bases unmatched. The CDR3 runs 15 residues. In DNA, the CDR3 is TGTGCCAGCTCGTCCCGGGACAGCCCTGGAAACACCATATATTTT. It encodes CASSSRDSPGNTIYF.

This chain connects TRBV30 to TRBJ2-2, with D possibly TRBD1 on 6 matching bases. The CDR3 length is 13 residues. V shed 4 bases and J shed 4 bases, with 10 bases lying between them. Looked up from germline, CDR1 is GTSNPN and CDR2 is SVGIG (reference sequence). The CDR3 nucleotides are TGTGCCTGGACCAGGGGTGTCACCGGGGAGCTGTTTTTT. The encoded protein is CAWTRGVTGELFF.

The chain joins TRBV19 to TRBJ1-4; D gene ambiguous. Trimming removed 6 bases at V and 1 base at J, with 15 bases between. The CDR3 covers 16 residues. Germline V CDR1 and CDR2: LNHDA, SQIVND (reference sequence). The DNA for the CDR3 is TGTGCCAGTAGCCGCCGGGGTCGGCAAACTAATGAAAAACTGTTTTTT. Its protein is CASSRRGRQTNEKLFF.

The genes are TRBV29-1 and TRBJ1-1, with 7 bases matching TRBD1. This CDR3 is 12 amino acids long. The germline V gene has CDR1 SQVTM and CDR2 ANQGSEA. The V and J ends lost 5 bases and 3 bases, in that order; junction bases with no gene match: 3. CDR3 amino acids: CSVQGVDTEAFF. DNA for the CDR3: TGCAGCGTTCAGGGGGTGGACACTGAAGCTTTCTTT.

The V and J genes are TRBV19 and TRBJ1-2; 8 bases map to TRBD1. Germline V gene data show CDR1 as LNHDA and CDR2 as SQIVND (reference sequence). V lost 5 bases to trimming and J lost 4 bases; unmatched junction nucleotides: 6. The CDR3 covers 14 residues. This CDR3 is CASSLGQGLYGYTF. The CDR3 region has the DNA TGTGCCAGTAGTCTCGGACAGGGCCTCTATGGCTACACCTTC.

Only a few counts were recorded for this clone. V gene TRBV9 combines with J gene TRBJ1-1, with D unclear. The V end was cut by 2 bases, the J end by 0 bases, with 5 bases between. The CDR3 has 13 residues. The germline CDR1 and CDR2 sequences are SGDLS and YYNGEE. The chain's CDR3 is CASSVSLNTEAFF. CDR3 nucleotide sequence: TGTGCCAGCAGCGTCTCCCTGAACACTGAAGCTTTCTTT.

This clone rates as large. The rearrangement uses TRBV1 and TRBJ2-7; the D call in the table, TRBD2, was not verified against the DNA. TRBV1 is a recognized pseudogene. The CDR3 covers 14 residues. The CDR3: CTSSHPLASYEQYF. The CDR3 nucleotides read TGCACCAGCAGCCATCCACTAGCGAGCTACGAGCAGTACTTC.

This sequence joins TRBV28 and TRBJ2-2; 9 bases match TRBD1. This CDR3 has 16 amino acids. The V gene end was trimmed by 4 bases and the J gene end by 7 bases; junction bases not matched to a gene: 10. Looked up from germline, CDR1 is MDHEN and CDR2 is SYDVKM. The CDR3 nucleotides are TGTGCCAGCAGTTCCCTAGGACAGGGGAAAGTCGGGGAGCTGTTTTTT. Its protein is CASSSLGQGKVGELFF.

J is TRBJ2-7 and V is TRBV29-1, with 7 nucleotides matching TRBD1. Germline V gene sequence: CDR1 SQVTM, CDR2 ANQGSEA. The CDR3 loop spans 15 amino acids. V dropped 0 bases and J dropped 5; count of bases not matched to a gene: 10. The CDR3, as DNA: TGCAGCGTTGAAGATCGAGGCAGGGGGTCGAACGAGCAGTACTTC. Translated: CSVEDRGRGSNEQYF.

The chain has TRBV18 and TRBJ1-4; D remains unclear. V dropped 3 bases and J dropped 0 bases, with 8 bases sitting between them. Looked up from germline, CDR1 is KGHSH and CDR2 is LQKENI. The CDR3 extends over 15 amino acids. The CDR3 loop is CASSPPSSTNEKLFF. The CDR3 bases are TGTGCCAGCTCACCGCCGAGCTCAACTAATGAAAAACTGTTTTTT.

This sequence joins TRBV6-8 and TRBJ2-3; 8 nucleotides match TRBD2. The CDR3 extends over 16 amino acids. Trimming removed 8 bases from V and 6 bases from J; junction bases left unmatched: 16. The germline CDR1 and CDR2 sequences are MNHGY and SAAAGT. In nucleotides, the CDR3 is TGTGCCAGCGGTAGAGGGGCAGCGGGGGTGCGGGATACGCAGTATTTT. It translates to CASGRGAAGVRDTQYF.

The CDR3 bases are TGCAGCGTTGTACGGGTAAGGACTGAAGCTTTCTTT. Its translation: CSVVRVRTEAFF. The V and J genes are TRBV29-1 and TRBJ1-1, with D unresolved. V dropped 4 bases and J dropped 5 bases, with 11 bases sitting between them. Germline V gene lookup returns CDR1 SQVTM and CDR2 ANQGSEA. The CDR3 sequence is 12 residues long.

This chain connects TRBV5-1 to TRBJ2-7, with D perhaps matching TRBD1 (6 bases). Trimming shortened V by 0 bases and J by 0 bases, and 10 bases separated the two germline ends. CDR1 is SGHRS, CDR2 YFSETQ, per germline. The length of the CDR3 is 15 residues. The DNA for the CDR3 is TGCGCCAGCAGCTTGGCAGGGACATCCTCCTACGAGCAGTACTTC. The encoded protein is CASSLAGTSSYEQYF.

The V and J genes are TRBV11-3 and TRBJ2-7, with D hard to call. CDR3 length: 15 residues. Trimming stripped 1 base from V and 6 bases from J, with 16 bases between. The germline V gene has CDR1 SGHNT and CDR2 YENEEA. CDR3 amino acids: CASSLVVVRGGEQYF. The CDR3 DNA reads as TGTGCCAGCAGCTTAGTGGTAGTAAGAGGCGGCGAGCAGTACTTC.

V usage is TRBV19 and J usage is TRBJ1-1; D is unresolved. Trimming left V 2 bases short and J 3 bases short, with 13 bases between. The CDR3 loop spans 15 amino acids. In germline, CDR1 is LNHDA, CDR2 SQIVND (reference sequence). CDR3 sequence (DNA): TGTGCCAGTAGTATACTAACCGGACGGTACACTGAAGCTTTCTTT. Protein product: CASSILTGRYTEAFF.

This clone was observed a handful of times. The chain links TRBV2 to TRBJ2-3; TRBD2 matches 7 bases. Trimming took 8 bases from V and 4 from J; bases not matched to a gene: 6. Per germline, CDR1 SNHLY and CDR2 FYNNEI. CDR3 length equals 13 residues. Here the CDR3 DNA reads TGTGCCAGCGCTAGCGGCGATTCAGATACGCAGTATTTT. The encoded protein is CASASGDSDTQYF.

The V gene is TRBV19, the J gene TRBJ1-1, with 7 bases lining up with TRBD1. CDR3 length: 14 amino acids. CDR1 is LNHDA and CDR2 is SQIVND in the germline V gene (reference sequence). V was clipped by 3 bases and J by 5 bases; unmatched bases: 6. CDR3 amino acids: CASSILTGWTEAFF. CDR3 DNA: TGTGCCAGTAGTATCCTGACAGGGTGGACTGAAGCTTTCTTT. The full variable domain, with the rest looked up from reference TRBV19 and TRBJ1-1, is DGGITQSPKYLFRKEGQNVTLSCEQNLNHDAMYWYRQDPGQGLRLIYYSQIVNDFQKGDIAEGYSVSREKKESFPLTVTSAQKNPTAFYLCASSILTGWTEAFFGQGTRLTVV.

V and J are TRBV10-1 and TRBJ1-4; no firm D call. The V gene lost 7 bases and the J gene lost 12 bases, with 15 bases spanning the gap. This CDR3 has 12 residues. Germline-derived CDR1 and CDR2 are WNHNN and SYGVQD (reference sequence). The CDR3 coding sequence is TGCGCCAGCAAAGGGCAGGACGGTGAACTGTTTTTT. Amino acid sequence: CASKGQDGELFF.

The rearrangement uses TRBV1 and TRBJ1-1. TRBV1 is classified as a pseudogene. The CDR3 consists of 12 residues. CDR3 protein: CASSQDGRRAFF. For the CDR3, the DNA is TGCGCCAGCAGCCAAGATGGCAGGAGAGCTTTCTTT.

This chain joins TRBV19 and TRBJ1-1; D possibly corresponds to TRBD1 (6 bases). The CDR3 contains 11 residues. CDR1 and CDR2 (germline): LNHDA, SQIVND (reference sequence). V lost 4 bases to trimming and J lost 11 bases, with 11 bases between them. The CDR3 nucleotides are TGTGCCAGTAGTAACAGGGATTGGGCTTTCTTT. Translation gives CASSNRDWAFF.

This clone showed up just a few times. The V and J genes are TRBV5-1 and TRBJ2-7; 10 bases fit TRBD1. The length of the CDR3 is 16 residues. Germline CDR1 reads SGHRS; CDR2 reads YFSETQ. V gave up 0 bases and J gave up 2 bases; unmatched junction bases: 5. The CDR3 DNA follows: TGCGCCAGCAGCTTGGGGGGGACAGGGGCAACCTACGAGCAGTACTTC. Its protein is CASSLGGTGATYEQYF.

This clone has more than one count but fewer than ten. The chain has TRBV11-1 and TRBJ2-7, with 11 bases identical to TRBD1. This CDR3 is 14 amino acids long. Germline V CDR1 and CDR2: SGHAT, FQDESV (reference sequence). J was trimmed by 6 bases and V by 0 bases; bases with no gene match: 1. DNA of the CDR3: TGTGCCAGCAGCTTAGCCGGGACAGGGGGCGAGCAGTACTTC. Translating it yields CASSLAGTGGEQYF. Filled out from reference TRBV11-1 and TRBJ2-7, the complete variable domain reads EAEVAQSPRYKITEKSQAVAFWCDPISGHATLYWYRQILGQGPELLVQFQDESVVDDSQLPKDRFSAERLKGVDSTLKIQPAELGDSAMYLCASSLAGTGGEQYFGPGTRLTVT.

This clone was seen only once. The chain joins TRBV30 to TRBJ2-3; TRBD1 is a possible D gene (6 bases). The germline CDR1 and CDR2 sequences are GTSNPN and SVGIG (reference sequence). The CDR3 runs to 14 residues. V was trimmed by 5 bases and J by 0 bases, leaving 12 bases between them. The CDR3 nucleotides read TGTGCCTGGGGTCAGGGGTTGAGCACAGATACGCAGTATTTT. This sequence encodes CAWGQGLSTDTQYF.

The chain couples TRBV19 to TRBJ1-6, with 8 bases that match TRBD1. V shed 7 bases and J 9 bases; nucleotides not matched to a gene: 8. The CDR3 is 14 amino acids. Germline lookup yields CDR1 LNHDA and CDR2 SQIVND (reference sequence). The chain's CDR3 is CASKVQGDSSPLHF. As DNA, the CDR3 is TGTGCCAGTAAAGTACAGGGGGATAGTTCACCCCTCCACTTT.

The J gene is TRBJ2-5, the V gene TRBV12-5; the match to TRBD1 covers 8 bases. The CDR3 loop spans 14 amino acids. Per germline, CDR1 LGHNT and CDR2 FRNRAP. The CDR3 loop is CASNIQGVQETQYF. CDR3 bases: TGTGCCAGCAATATACAGGGGGTTCAAGAGACCCAGTACTTC.

This clone was detected only a few times. The rearrangement uses TRBV6-7 and TRBJ2-7; 7 bases fit TRBD1. TRBV6-7 is recorded as an ORF, its role being uncertain. This CDR3 is built from 13 residues. With 7 bases clipped from V and 3 bases from J, the junction kept 6 bases outside the gene matches. CDR3 residues: CASTRQGSYEQYF. The CDR3 nucleotides read TGTGCCAGCACCCGACAGGGAAGCTACGAGCAGTACTTC.

The chain recombines TRBV9 with TRBJ2-3; D is undetermined. Germline V gives CDR1 SGDLS, CDR2 YYNGEE. CDR3 size: 13 residues. The V end was cut by 2 bases, the J end by 2 bases, with 6 bases between. The CDR3, as DNA: TGTGCCAGCAGCGTCGGGCCCACAGATACGCAGTATTTT. Translating gives CASSVGPTDTQYF.